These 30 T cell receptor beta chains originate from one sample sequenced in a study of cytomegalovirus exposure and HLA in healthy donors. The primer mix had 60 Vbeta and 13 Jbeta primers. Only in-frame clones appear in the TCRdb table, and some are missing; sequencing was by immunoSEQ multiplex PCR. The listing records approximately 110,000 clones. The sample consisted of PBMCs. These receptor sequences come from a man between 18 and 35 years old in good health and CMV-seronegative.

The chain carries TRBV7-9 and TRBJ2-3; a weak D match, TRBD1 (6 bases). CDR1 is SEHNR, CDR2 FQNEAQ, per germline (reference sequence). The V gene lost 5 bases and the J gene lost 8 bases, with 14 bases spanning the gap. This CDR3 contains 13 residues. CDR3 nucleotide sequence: TGTGCCAGCAGCACACAGGGTGTCGCTACGCAGTATTTT. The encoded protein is CASSTQGVATQYF.

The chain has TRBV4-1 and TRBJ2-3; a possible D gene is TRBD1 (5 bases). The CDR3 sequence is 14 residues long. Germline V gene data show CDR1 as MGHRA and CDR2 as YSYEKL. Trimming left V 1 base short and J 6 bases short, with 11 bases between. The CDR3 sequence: CASSQAGFGDTQYF. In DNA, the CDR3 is TGCGCCAGCAGCCAAGCAGGGTTCGGGGATACGCAGTATTTT.

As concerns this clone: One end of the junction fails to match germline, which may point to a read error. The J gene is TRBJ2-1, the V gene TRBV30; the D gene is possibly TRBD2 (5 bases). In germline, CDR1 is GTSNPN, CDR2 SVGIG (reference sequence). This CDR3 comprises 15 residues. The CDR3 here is CAGSPGVSSYNEQFF. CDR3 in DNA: TGTGCCGGGAGTCCCGGGGTGAGCTCCTACAATGAGCAGTTCTTC.

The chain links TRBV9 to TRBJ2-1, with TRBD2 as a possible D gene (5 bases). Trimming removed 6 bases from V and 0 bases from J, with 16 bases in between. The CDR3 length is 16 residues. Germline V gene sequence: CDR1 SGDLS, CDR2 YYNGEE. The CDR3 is CASNPGAVSSYNEQFF. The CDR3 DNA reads TGTGCCAGCAACCCCGGAGCGGTCAGCTCCTACAATGAGCAGTTCTTC.

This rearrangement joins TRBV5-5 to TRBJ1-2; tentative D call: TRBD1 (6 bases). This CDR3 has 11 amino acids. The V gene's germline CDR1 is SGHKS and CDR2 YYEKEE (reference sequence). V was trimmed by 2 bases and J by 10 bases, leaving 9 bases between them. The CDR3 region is CASSLQGYYTF. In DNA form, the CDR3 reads TGTGCCAGCAGCTTACAGGGTTACTACACCTTC.

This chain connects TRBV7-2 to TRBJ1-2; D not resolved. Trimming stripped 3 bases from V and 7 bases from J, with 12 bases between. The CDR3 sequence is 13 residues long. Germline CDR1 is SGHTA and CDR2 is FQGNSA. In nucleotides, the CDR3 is TGTGCCAGCAGCTTCGAACAAGGCGGTGGCTACACCTTC. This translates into CASSFEQGGGYTF.

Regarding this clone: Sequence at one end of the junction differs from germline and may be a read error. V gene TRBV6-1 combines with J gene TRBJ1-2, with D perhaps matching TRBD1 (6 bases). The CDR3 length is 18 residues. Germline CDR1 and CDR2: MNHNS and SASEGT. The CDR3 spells CASRDGQPLPLANYGYTF. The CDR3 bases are TGTGCCAGCCGTGACGGACAGCCTTTGCCGTTAGCGAACTATGGCTACACCTTC.

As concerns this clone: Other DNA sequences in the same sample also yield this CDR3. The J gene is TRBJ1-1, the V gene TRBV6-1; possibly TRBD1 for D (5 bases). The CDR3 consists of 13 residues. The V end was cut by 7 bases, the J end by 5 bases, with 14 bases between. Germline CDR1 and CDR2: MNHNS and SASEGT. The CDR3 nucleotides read TGTGCCAGCATTCCTGGAGGGGAAACTGAAGCTTTCTTT. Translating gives CASIPGGETEAFF.

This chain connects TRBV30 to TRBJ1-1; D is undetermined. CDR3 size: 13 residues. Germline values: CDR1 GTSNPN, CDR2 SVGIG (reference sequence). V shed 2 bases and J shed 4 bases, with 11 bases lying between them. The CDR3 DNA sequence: TGTGCCTGGAGTAAGGAGGCACGCACTGAAGCTTTCTTT. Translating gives CAWSKEARTEAFF.

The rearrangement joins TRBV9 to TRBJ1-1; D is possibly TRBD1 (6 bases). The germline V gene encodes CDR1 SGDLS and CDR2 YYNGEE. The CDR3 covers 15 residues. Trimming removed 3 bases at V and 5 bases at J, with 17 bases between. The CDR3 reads CASSGNRAMITEAFF. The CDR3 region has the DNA TGTGCCAGCAGCGGCAACAGGGCGATGATAACTGAAGCTTTCTTT.

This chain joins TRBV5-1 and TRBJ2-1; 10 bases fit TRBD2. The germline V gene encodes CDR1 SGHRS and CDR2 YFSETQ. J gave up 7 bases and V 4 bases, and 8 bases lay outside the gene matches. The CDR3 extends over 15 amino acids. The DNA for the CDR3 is TGCGCCAGCAGCCCGGGACTAGCGAAAGGGAATGAGCAGTTCTTC. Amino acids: CASSPGLAKGNEQFF.

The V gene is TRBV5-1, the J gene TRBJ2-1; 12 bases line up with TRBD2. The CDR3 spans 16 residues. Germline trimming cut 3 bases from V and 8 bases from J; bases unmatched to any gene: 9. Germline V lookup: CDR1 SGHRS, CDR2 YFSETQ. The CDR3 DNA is TGCGCCAGCAGCTGGGGCCTAGCGGGGGGGCTGGATGAGCAGTTCTTC. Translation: CASSWGLAGGLDEQFF.

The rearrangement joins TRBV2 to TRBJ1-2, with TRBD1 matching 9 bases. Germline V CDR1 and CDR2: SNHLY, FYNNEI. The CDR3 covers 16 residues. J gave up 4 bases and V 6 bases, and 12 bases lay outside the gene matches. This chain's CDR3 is CASSRTTGGAGYGYTF. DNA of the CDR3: TGTGCCAGCAGCCGGACTACAGGGGGCGCGGGCTATGGCTACACCTTC.

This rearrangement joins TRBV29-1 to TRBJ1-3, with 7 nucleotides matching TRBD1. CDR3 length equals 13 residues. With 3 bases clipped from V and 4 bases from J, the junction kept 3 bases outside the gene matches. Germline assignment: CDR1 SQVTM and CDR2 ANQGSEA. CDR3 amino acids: CSVDPQGGNTIYF. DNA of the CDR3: TGCAGCGTTGATCCACAGGGGGGAAACACCATATATTTT.

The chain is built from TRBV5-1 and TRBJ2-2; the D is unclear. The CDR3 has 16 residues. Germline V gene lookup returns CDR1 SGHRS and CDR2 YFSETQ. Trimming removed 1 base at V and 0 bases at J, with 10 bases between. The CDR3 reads CASSLNGGSNTGELFF. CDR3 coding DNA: TGCGCCAGCAGCTTGAACGGCGGTTCGAACACCGGGGAGCTGTTTTTT.

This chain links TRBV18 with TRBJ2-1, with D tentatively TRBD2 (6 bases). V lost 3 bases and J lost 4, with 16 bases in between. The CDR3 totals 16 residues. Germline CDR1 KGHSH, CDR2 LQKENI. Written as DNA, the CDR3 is TGTGCCAGCTCACCCGAGGGACTTCCTATTTACAATGAGCAGTTCTTC. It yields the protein CASSPEGLPIYNEQFF.

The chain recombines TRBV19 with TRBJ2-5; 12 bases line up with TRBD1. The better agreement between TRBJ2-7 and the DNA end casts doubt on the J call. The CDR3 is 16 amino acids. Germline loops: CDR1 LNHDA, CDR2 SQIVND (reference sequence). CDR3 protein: CASSIDLGTGGDEQYF. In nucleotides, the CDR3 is TGTGCCAGTAGTATAGATTTGGGGACAGGGGGCGACGAGCAGTACTTC.

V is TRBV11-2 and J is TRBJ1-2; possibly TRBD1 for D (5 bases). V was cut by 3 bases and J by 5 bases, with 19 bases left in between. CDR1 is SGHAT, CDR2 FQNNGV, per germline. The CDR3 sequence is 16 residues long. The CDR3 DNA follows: TGTGCCAGCAGCTTGCGGCAGGGCTGGGGAAGTTATGGCTACACCTTC. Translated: CASSLRQGWGSYGYTF.

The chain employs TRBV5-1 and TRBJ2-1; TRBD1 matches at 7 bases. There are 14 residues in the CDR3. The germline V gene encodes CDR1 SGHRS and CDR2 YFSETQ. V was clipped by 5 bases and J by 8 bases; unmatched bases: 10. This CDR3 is CASSQDRPTDEQFF. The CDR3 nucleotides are TGCGCCAGCAGTCAGGACAGGCCGACGGATGAGCAGTTCTTC. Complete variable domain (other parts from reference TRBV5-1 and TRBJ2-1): KAGVTQTPRYLIKTRGQQVTLSCSPISGHRSVSWYQQTPGQGLQFLFEYFSETQRNKGNFPGRFSGRQFSNSRSEMNVSTLELGDSALYLCASSQDRPTDEQFFGPGTRLTVL.

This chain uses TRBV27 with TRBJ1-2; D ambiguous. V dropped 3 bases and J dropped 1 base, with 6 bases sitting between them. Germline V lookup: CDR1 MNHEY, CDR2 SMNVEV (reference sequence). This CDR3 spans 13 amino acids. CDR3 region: CASSFGVNYGYTF. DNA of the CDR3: TGTGCCAGCAGTTTCGGGGTTAACTATGGCTACACCTTC.

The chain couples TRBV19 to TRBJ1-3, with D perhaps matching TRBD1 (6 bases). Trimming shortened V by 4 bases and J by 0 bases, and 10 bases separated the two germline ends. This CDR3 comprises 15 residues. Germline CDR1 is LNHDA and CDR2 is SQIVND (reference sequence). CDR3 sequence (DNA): TGTGCCAGTAGTAGGCTACAGGGCTCTGGAAACACCATATATTTT. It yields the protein CASSRLQGSGNTIYF.

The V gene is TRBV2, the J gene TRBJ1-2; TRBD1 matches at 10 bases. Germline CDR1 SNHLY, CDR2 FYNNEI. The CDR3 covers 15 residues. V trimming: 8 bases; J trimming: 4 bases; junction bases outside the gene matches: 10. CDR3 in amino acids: CASRDRGAIIYGYTF. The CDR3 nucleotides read TGTGCCAGCCGGGACAGGGGCGCAATCATCTATGGCTACACCTTC.

The CDR3 nucleotides read TGTGCCAGCATTAGGGCGGGGAGCACAGATACGCAGTATTTT. It is translated as CASIRAGSTDTQYF. The chain uses TRBV6-1 and TRBJ2-3; tentatively, D is TRBD2 (6 bases). This CDR3 is built from 14 residues. Deletions cut 7 bases from V and 0 bases from J, with 11 bases between. Germline lookup yields CDR1 MNHNS and CDR2 SASEGT.

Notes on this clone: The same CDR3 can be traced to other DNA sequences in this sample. In DNA, the CDR3 is TGCGCCAGCAGCGACAACCAGTCACCCCTCCACTTT. Its translation is CASSDNQSPLHF. V and J are TRBV5-1 and TRBJ1-6; D is undetermined. V lost 4 bases to trimming and J lost 10 bases, with 9 bases between them. CDR1 is SGHRS, CDR2 YFSETQ, per germline. CDR3 length equals 12 residues.

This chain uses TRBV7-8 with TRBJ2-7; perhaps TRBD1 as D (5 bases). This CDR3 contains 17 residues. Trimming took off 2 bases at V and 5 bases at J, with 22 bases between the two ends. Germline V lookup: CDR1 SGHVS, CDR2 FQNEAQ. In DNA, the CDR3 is TGTGCCAGCAGCTTATTCCTCCCCACAGGTGCGGTCCACGAGCAGTACTTC. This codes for CASSLFLPTGAVHEQYF.

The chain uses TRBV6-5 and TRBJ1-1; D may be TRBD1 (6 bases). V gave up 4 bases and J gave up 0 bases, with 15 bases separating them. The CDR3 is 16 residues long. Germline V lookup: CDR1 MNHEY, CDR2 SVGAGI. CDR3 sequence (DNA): TGTGCCAGCAGTTTTCGACAGGCGGCCATGAACACTGAAGCTTTCTTT. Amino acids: CASSFRQAAMNTEAFF.

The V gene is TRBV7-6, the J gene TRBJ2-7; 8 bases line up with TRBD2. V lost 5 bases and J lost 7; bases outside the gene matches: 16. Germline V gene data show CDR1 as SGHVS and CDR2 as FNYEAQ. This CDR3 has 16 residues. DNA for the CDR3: TGTGCCAGCAGCCCGGCGGGAGGACCCATTCTGGTGGAGCAGTACTTC. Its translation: CASSPAGGPILVEQYF.

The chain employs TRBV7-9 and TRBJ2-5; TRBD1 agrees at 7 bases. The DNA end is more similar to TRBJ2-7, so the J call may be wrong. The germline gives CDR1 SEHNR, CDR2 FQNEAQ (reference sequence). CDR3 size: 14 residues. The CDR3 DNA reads TGTGCCAGCAGCTTGATACAGGGGCCCTACGAGCAGTACTTC. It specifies CASSLIQGPYEQYF.

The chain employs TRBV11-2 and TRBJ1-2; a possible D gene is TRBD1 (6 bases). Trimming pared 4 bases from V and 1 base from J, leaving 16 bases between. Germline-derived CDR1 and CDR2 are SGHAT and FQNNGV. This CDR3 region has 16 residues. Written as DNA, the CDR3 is TGTGCCAGCAGCTCAAGGACAGCCCTTTATAACTATGGCTACACCTTC. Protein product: CASSSRTALYNYGYTF. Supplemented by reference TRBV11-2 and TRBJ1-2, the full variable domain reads EAGVAQSPRYKIIEKRQSVAFWCNPISGHATLYWYQQILGQGPKLLIQFQNNGVVDDSQLPKDRFSAERLKGVDSTLKIQPAKLEDSAVYLCASSSRTALYNYGYTFGSGTRLTVV.

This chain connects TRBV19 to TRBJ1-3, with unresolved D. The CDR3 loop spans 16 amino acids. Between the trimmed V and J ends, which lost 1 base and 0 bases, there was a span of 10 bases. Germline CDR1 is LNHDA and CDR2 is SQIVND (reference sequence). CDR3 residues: CASSIVFEGSGNTIYF. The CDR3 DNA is TGTGCCAGTAGTATAGTTTTTGAGGGCTCTGGAAACACCATATATTTT.